This T cell receptor (beta chain) derives from a study of a mutant IDH1 vaccine in newly diagnosed glioma. About the research overall: Previous treatment comprised radiotherapy, temozolomide, or both, mostly both.

Time point in this sample: week 11, during vaccination. Alongside topical imiquimod, each dose of vaccine comprised 300 ug of mutant IDH1 20-mer peptide. Assay: immunoSEQ multiplex PCR; the TCRdb copy retains only in-frame clones and omits some. The sample lists around 60,000 clones, around 91% seen once, with around 1.9% in the top ten. Concerning this clone itself: Its matching antigen is unknown.

The germline gives CDR1 SGHRS, CDR2 YFSETQ. The CDR3 sequence is 16 residues long. The J segment lost 8 bases and the V segment lost 2 bases, leaving 12 bases of the junction unmatched. Sequences were derived from PBMCs, sampled from a glioma patient whose treatment included an IDH1 peptide vaccine. This clonotype originated in a man between 40 and 49 years old with glioma. This chain links TRBV5-1 with TRBJ2-1, with TRBD1 matching 8 bases. The CDR3 nucleotides read TGCGCCAGCAGCTTTTATGACAGGGGAGGCAGCGATGAGCAGTTCTTC. Its protein is CASSFYDRGGSDEQFF.